This T cell receptor beta chain was sequenced for a study of shared clonotypes between healthy human individuals. TCRdb's table, derived via immunoSEQ multiplex PCR, lists solely in-frame clones and lacks some. The sample records hundreds of thousands of clones, about 80% being singletons. Broader study findings: The authors sampled blood alone, and tissue repertoires likely differ.

Concerning this clone: The target antigen is unknown.

The ends were cut back, 5 bases at V and 5 bases at J, with 13 bases in the middle. This CDR3 region has 14 residues. The germline V gene encodes CDR1 MDHEN and CDR2 SYDVKM. The clonotype was recovered from a middle-aged woman in good health. Some clones in this sample may be carry-over from other donors' samples. This chain joins TRBV28 and TRBJ2-1, with no clear D. Sequenced: PBMCs. For the CDR3, the DNA is TGTGCCAGCAGTCCGGCCCCTTTTAACAATGAGCAGTTCTTC. It specifies CASSPAPFNNEQFF. The full variable domain, its missing parts supplied by reference TRBV28 and TRBJ2-1, is DVKVTQSSRYLVKRTGEKVFLECVQDMDHENMFWYRQDPGLGLRLIYFSYDVKMKEKGDIPEGYSVSREKKERFSLILESASTNQTSMYLCASSPAPFNNEQFFGPGTRLTVL.